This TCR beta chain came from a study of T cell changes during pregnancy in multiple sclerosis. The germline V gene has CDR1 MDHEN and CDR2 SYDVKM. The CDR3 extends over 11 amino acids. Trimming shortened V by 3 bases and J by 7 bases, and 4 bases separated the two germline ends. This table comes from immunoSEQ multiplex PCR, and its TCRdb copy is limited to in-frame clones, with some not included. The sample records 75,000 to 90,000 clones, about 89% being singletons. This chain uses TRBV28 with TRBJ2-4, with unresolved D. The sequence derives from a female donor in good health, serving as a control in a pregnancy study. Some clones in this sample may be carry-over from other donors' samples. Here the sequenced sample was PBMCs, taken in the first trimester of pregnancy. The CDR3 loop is CASSLRNIQYF. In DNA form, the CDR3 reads TGTGCCAGCAGTTTGCGGAACATTCAGTACTTC.